These T cell receptor beta chains were read from a single sample in a study of metastatic and nonmetastatic thyroid tumors. TCRdb re-called clones via MiXCR from the PCR reads. The sample consists of around 26,000 clones, approximately 20% of them appearing once. The sequencing sample was made of blood. These receptors were obtained from a female donor with papillary thyroid cancer or a benign thyroid nodule (not recorded which). Some clones in this sample may be carry-over from other donors' samples. The CDR3 runs from the conserved cysteine through the conserved F or W.

TRBJ1-5,TRBV6-1,CASFPLGSNQPQHF
TRBJ2-7,TRBV11-2,CASDLTPTGYEQYF
TRBJ2-1,TRBV7-2,CASSLGPAAYNEQFF
TRBJ1-6,TRBV20-1,CSATTNRGDSSPLHF
TRBJ1-1,TRBV6-1,CASSVGACGAFF
TRBJ2-3,TRBV7-8,CALGGSGASTGPQYF
TRBJ2-7,TRBV6-1,CASSSLIGVYEQYF
TRBJ2-7,TRBV10-2,CASRGGSGTYEQYF
TRBJ2-7,TRBV3-1,CASSQGRGGWQYF
TRBJ2-7,TRBV19,CASTRGAGRSYEQYF
TRBJ1-1,TRBV30,CANGVGGGENTEAFF
TRBJ2-3,TRBV20-1,CSASTSVDTQYF
TRBJ2-7,TRBV27,CASTPGTGVGEQYF
TRBJ2-1,TRBV7-9,CASSLARDNEQFF
TRBJ2-7,TRBV14,CASSFQAYEQYF
TRBJ1-6,TRBV20-1,CSATGGTGPGSPLHF
TRBJ2-1,TRBV25-1,CASSDSPVSDLGEQFF
TRBJ2-2,TRBV7-9,CDRERQGGTGELFF
TRBJ1-4,TRBV5-6,CTSSLGRGIGEKLFF
TRBJ1-2,TRBV10-2,CASYPGQFSLRYGYTF
TRBJ1-1,TRBV6-1,CASGSLGQGARTEAFF
TRBJ2-7,TRBV11-2,CASRRYGRSRAYEQYF
TRBJ2-1,TRBV6-1,CASRGRSSYNEQFF
TRBJ2-1,TRBV2,CASRGLAGGSYNEQFF
TRBJ1-1,TRBV10-1,CASSRTMSTEAFF
TRBJ2-1,TRBV6-1,CASSHTDREGYEQFF
TRBJ2-2,TRBV9,CASSVDGGAPGELFF
TRBJ2-7,TRBV27,CASSFNRAGTPYEQYF
TRBJ2-1,TRBV20-1,CSVRGGCYNEQFF
TRBJ1-4,TRBV30,CAWSVRETEKLFF
TRBJ1-1,TRBV2,CASSGGPYMNTEAFF
TRBJ1-4,TRBV6-1,CASSPRAGREKLFF
TRBJ2-5,TRBV24-1,CATSGFDRGREAQYF
TRBJ2-2,TRBV19,CASDRGYTGELFF
TRBJ1-1,TRBV20-1,CSARVGTGGHEAFF
TRBJ2-1,TRBV12-3/TRBV12-4,CASRNGQGNEQFF
TRBJ2-7,TRBV6-6,CASSYRTTYEQYF
TRBJ2-5,TRBV4-3,CASSPSSGQETQYF
TRBJ2-1,TRBV18,CASSPGGGLSYNEQFF
TRBJ1-2,TRBV6-1,CASRPDRDYGYTF
TRBJ2-1,TRBV6-1,CASSDGTRGYNEQFF
TRBJ1-3,TRBV15,CATSRDFGGASTIYF
TRBJ1-5,TRBV12-3/TRBV12-4,CASSLRENQPQHF
TRBJ1-6,TRBV7-2,CASSLAGGGSPLHF
TRBJ1-5,TRBV6-1,CVSSDCDGGNQAQHF
TRBJ2-5,TRBV5-1,CASSLAMQETQYF
TRBJ2-1,TRBV10-1,CASSYINNEQFF
TRBJ1-5,TRBV6-5,CASSLDRGSDQPQHF